The 17 T cell receptor beta chains below come from one sample, sequenced in a study of cytomegalovirus exposure and HLA in healthy donors (dated by TCRdb to the late 2010s). Libraries came from the immunoSEQ multiplex PCR assay. For the multiplex PCR, a mixture combining 60 forward primers for TCR Vbeta segments and 13 reverse primers for TCR Jbeta segments was used. TCRdb took over this immuneACCESS table, retaining in-frame rearrangements with V and J assigned. Such tables are incomplete; in checked studies, under half of the missing clones stem from an unresolved V gene, and the remainder is unexplained. This sample gives 85,000 to 100,000 clones in total; roughly 78% of them show up just once. The ten largest clones add up to about 0.71% of the sample. The material sequenced was PBMCs. The receptor source for this set is an older woman in good health and CMV-seronegative.

The V call is TRBV6-1, the J call TRBJ2-1, with 10 bases aligning to TRBD2. Germline V CDR1 and CDR2: MNHNS, SASEGT. The CDR3 runs to 16 residues. Unmatched junction bases numbered 8, after V lost 4 bases and J lost 5 bases. CDR3 sequence (DNA): TGTGCCAGCAGTGCCCAAGCTAGCGGGGGCCACAATGAGCAGTTCTTC. Translation gives CASSAQASGGHNEQFF.

The genes are TRBV19 and TRBJ1-2; D is undetermined. Per germline, CDR1 LNHDA and CDR2 SQIVND (reference sequence). The CDR3 is 12 residues long. Between the trimmed V and J ends, which lost 0 bases and 7 bases, there was a span of 6 bases. For the CDR3, the DNA is TGTGCCAGTAGTATAGATAAAGCTGGCTACACCTTC. Its protein is CASSIDKAGYTF.

This clone appeared once. This chain joins TRBV6-5 and TRBJ1-2, with TRBD1 identical over 7 bases. This CDR3 has 13 residues. The J segment lost 8 bases and the V segment lost 6 bases, leaving 9 bases of the junction unmatched. From germline, CDR1 is MNHEY and CDR2 SVGAGI. CDR3 protein: CASSEGGSLGYTF. CDR3 nucleotide sequence: TGTGCCAGCAGCGAAGGGGGCTCCCTAGGCTACACCTTC.

J is TRBJ1-2 and V is TRBV18; the D gene is possibly TRBD1 (5 bases). V was cut by 3 bases and J by 3 bases, with 11 bases left in between. CDR1 and CDR2 (germline): KGHSH, LQKENI. CDR3 size: 14 residues. The CDR3 sequence: CASSPGQVDYGYTF. DNA of the CDR3: TGTGCCAGCTCACCGGGGCAGGTCGACTATGGCTACACCTTC.

There are a few counts of this clone. This chain uses TRBV7-9 with TRBJ1-1; a weak D match, TRBD1 (5 bases). The length of the CDR3 is 14 residues. From germline, CDR1 is SEHNR and CDR2 FQNEAQ (reference sequence). Trimming took off 3 bases at V and 1 base at J, with 9 bases between the two ends. The DNA of the CDR3 is TGTGCCAGCAGCTTCTTAGACAGGAACACTGAAGCTTTCTTT. Its protein product is CASSFLDRNTEAFF.

The genes are TRBV6-5 and TRBJ2-5; D is unresolved. The CDR3 length is 14 residues. Trimming shortened V by 2 bases and J by 5 bases, and 12 bases separated the two germline ends. The germline V gene has CDR1 MNHEY and CDR2 SVGAGI. The CDR3 sequence is CASSYGPIRETQYF. CDR3 bases: TGTGCCAGCAGTTACGGGCCTATTCGGGAGACCCAGTACTTC.

The chain has TRBV7-9 and TRBJ2-7; perhaps TRBD2 as D (6 bases). The CDR3 contains 14 residues. CDR1 and CDR2 (germline): SEHNR, FQNEAQ (reference sequence). V was shortened by 1 base and J by 3 bases, with 10 bases between the two germline ends. The DNA for the CDR3 is TGTGCCAGCAGCTTAGGGCGGGGCGACTACGAGCAGTACTTC. It specifies CASSLGRGDYEQYF.

The chain has TRBV29-1 and TRBJ2-7; 11 bases agree with TRBD2. J gave up 3 bases and V 5 bases, and 6 bases lay outside the gene matches. This CDR3 is built from 14 residues. Germline CDR1 is SQVTM and CDR2 is ANQGSEA. CDR3 residues: CSVTRGLAGYEQYF. In DNA, the CDR3 is TGCAGCGTTACCCGCGGACTAGCGGGCTACGAGCAGTACTTC.

This clone was found a few times. This chain uses TRBV7-8 with TRBJ2-2; 7 nucleotides line up with TRBD1. The CDR3 consists of 20 residues. Germline CDR1 and CDR2: SGHVS and FQNEAQ. V lost 1 base to trimming and J lost 6 bases; unmatched junction nucleotides: 20. CDR3 protein: CASSLGAWRQGQIGAGELFF. For the CDR3, the DNA is TGTGCCAGCAGCTTAGGGGCGTGGCGACAGGGTCAAATTGGGGCCGGGGAGCTGTTTTTT.

The V gene is TRBV10-3, the J gene TRBJ2-5; 11 bases agree with TRBD2. Germline V gene data show CDR1 as ENHRY and CDR2 as SYGVKD. This CDR3 region has 13 residues. The junction had 2 bases not matched to a gene; V was cut back by 10 bases and J by 1 base. Here the CDR3 DNA reads TGTGCCACGGGGACTAGCGGCCAAGAGACCCAGTACTTC. It is translated as CATGTSGQETQYF.

The chain links TRBV7-9 to TRBJ1-2, with TRBD1 identical over 9 bases. The trim removed 3 bases at V and 7 bases at J, leaving 6 bases unmatched. This CDR3 is 14 amino acids long. CDR1 is SEHNR, CDR2 FQNEAQ, per germline (reference sequence). CDR3 protein: CASSFPGQGRGYTF. In nucleotides, the CDR3 is TGTGCCAGCAGCTTTCCGGGACAGGGACGTGGCTACACCTTC.

This clone was counted a few times. The V call is TRBV4-1, the J call TRBJ2-7; perhaps TRBD2 as D (6 bases). Per germline, CDR1 MGHRA and CDR2 YSYEKL. This CDR3 has 17 amino acids. Between the trimmed V and J ends, which lost 3 bases and 0 bases, there was a span of 18 bases. The CDR3 DNA reads TGCGCCAGCAGCCATCCACGTCGGGACTCCGGCTCCTACGAGCAGTACTTC. Protein: CASSHPRRDSGSYEQYF.

This CDR3 is CASSLSSGQGSKNIQYF. CDR3 in DNA: TGTGCCAGCAGCTTATCGTCTGGACAGGGGTCCAAAAACATTCAGTACTTC. The rearrangement joins TRBV11-2 to TRBJ2-4; 9 bases map to TRBD1. The CDR3 length is 17 residues. Germline trimming cut 2 bases from V and 2 bases from J; bases unmatched to any gene: 7. CDR1 is SGHAT and CDR2 is FQNNGV in the germline V gene.

The V call is TRBV27, the J call TRBJ2-7, with D uncertain. The ends were cut back, 7 bases at V and 3 bases at J, with 7 bases in the middle. This CDR3 has 11 amino acids. Germline CDR1 is MNHEY and CDR2 is SMNVEV (reference sequence). Written as DNA, the CDR3 is TGTGCCAGCACACTTTTCTACGAGCAGTACTTC. Its translation is CASTLFYEQYF.

This clone was seen just once. The chain recombines TRBV6-5 with TRBJ1-2, with 8 bases identical to TRBD1. Losses at the gene ends were 5 bases for V and 2 bases for J; bases not matched to a gene: 7. The CDR3 contains 15 residues. The germline CDR1 and CDR2 sequences are MNHEY and SVGAGI. CDR3 protein: CASSQTGAGNYGYTF. The DNA of the CDR3 is TGTGCCAGCAGTCAGACAGGGGCCGGGAACTATGGCTACACCTTC.

This chain's CDR3 is CASSPSEETQYF. The CDR3 nucleotides are TGTGCCAGCTCACCATCTGAAGAGACCCAGTACTTC. The chain uses TRBV18 and TRBJ2-5, with unresolved D. The germline gives CDR1 KGHSH, CDR2 LQKENI. With 2 bases removed from V and 3 bases from J, the gap between germline ends came to 4 bases. This CDR3 is built from 12 residues.

This chain connects TRBV10-3 to TRBJ2-7; 7 bases fit TRBD2. Per the germline V gene, CDR1 is ENHRY and CDR2 is SYGVKD. After removal of 0 bases from V and 6 bases from J, the junction contained 5 bases not matched to a gene. This CDR3 contains 14 residues. CDR3 nucleotides: TGTGCCATCAGTGAGTCAGGCAGGGAGGGCGAGCAGTACTTC. Translation gives CAISESGREGEQYF.